The entry that follows covers one T cell receptor (beta chain) sequence. Its target is not known. The data derive from a study of cytomegalovirus exposure and HLA in healthy donors. Notes on the study in general: Prior analysis indicated that the majority of TCR beta V segments exhibited productivity approximately 90% or approximately 30% of the time.

PCR was performed using 60 Vbeta and 13 Jbeta primers. Method: immunoSEQ multiplex PCR; TCRdb's copy keeps in-frame clones and lacks some. The table shows some 250,000 clones, with around 76% occurring only once. The V end lost 2 bases, the J end lost 0 bases, and 15 bases lay between the germline ends. The germline V gene encodes CDR1 SGHNT and CDR2 YYREEE (reference sequence). This CDR3 has 18 amino acids. This receptor was taken from a woman in her thirties or forties in good health and CMV-seropositive. This rearrangement joins TRBV5-4 to TRBJ2-6, with a weak D call TRBD1 (5 bases). The sequenced sample consisted of PBMCs. This chain's CDR3 is CASSFFFRADSGANVLTF. Written as DNA, the CDR3 is TGTGCCAGCAGCTTTTTCTTCAGGGCAGACTCTGGGGCCAACGTCCTGACTTTC.